These T cell receptor beta chains were read from a single sample in a study of cytomegalovirus exposure and HLA in healthy donors. Method: immunoSEQ multiplex PCR; TCRdb's copy keeps in-frame clones and lacks some. The sample lists about 160,000 clones, over 60% occurring once. Sequenced material: PBMCs. Receptors originate from a woman in her 40s in good health and CMV-seronegative. The CDR3 runs from the conserved cysteine through the conserved F or W. D genes are given only for firm matches. Size tells how often a clone was seen (once, few, many) or the class of an expanded clone, and some rows leave it out.

V	D	size	J	CDR3	DNA
TRBV9	NA	NA	TRBJ1-6	CASSADSTYNSPLHF	TGTGCCAGCAGCGCCGACAGCACCTATAATTCACCCCTCCACTTT
TRBV18	TRBD2	NA	TRBJ2-1	CASSLGTSGLYNEQFF	TGTGCCAGCTCACTAGGGACTAGCGGGCTCTACAATGAGCAGTTCTTC
TRBV5-8	NA	NA	TRBJ1-6	CASNGAVSYNSPLHF	TGTGCCAGCAATGGTGCGGTATCCTATAATTCACCCCTCCACTTT
TRBV29-1	TRBD1	NA	TRBJ2-7	CSVAPVLDRSTYEQYF	TGCAGCGTTGCTCCCGTATTGGACAGGAGCACCTACGAGCAGTACTTC
TRBV7-8	NA	NA	TRBJ1-2	CASSERNFLLEDGYTF	TGTGCCAGCAGCGAAAGAAATTTTCTGCTGGAGGACGGCTACACCTTC
TRBV5-1	TRBD1	NA	TRBJ1-3	CASSLAGTEHGNTIYF	TGCGCCAGCAGCTTGGCCGGGACAGAGCATGGAAACACCATATATTTT
TRBV7-6	TRBD2	NA	TRBJ2-2	CASSPGLAGGRYTGELFF	TGTGCCAGCAGCCCTGGGTTAGCGGGGGGCCGATACACCGGGGAGCTGTTTTTT
TRBV4-1	TRBD2	NA	TRBJ2-3	CASSQGLAGRYERDTQYF	TGCGCCAGCAGCCAAGGGCTAGCGGGGCGCTATGAACGGGATACGCAGTATTTT
TRBV27	NA	NA	TRBJ1-5	CASRPQGTNQPQHF	TGTGCCAGCAGACCTCAGGGGACGAATCAGCCCCAGCATTTT
TRBV18	NA	NA	TRBJ1-2	CASSPGSDDYYGYTF	TGTGCCAGCTCACCGGGCAGTGACGATTACTATGGCTACACCTTC
TRBV6-5	TRBD1	NA	TRBJ2-7	CASIDRVSYEQYF	TGTGCCAGCATCGACAGGGTTTCCTACGAGCAGTACTTC
TRBV5-1	NA	few	TRBJ2-2	CASSDSPFGDGELFF	TGCGCCAGCAGCGACAGCCCCTTTGGCGACGGGGAGCTGTTTTTT
TRBV7-9	NA	few	TRBJ1-1	CASSSRQLPAFF	TGTGCCAGCAGCTCACGACAGCTACCGGCTTTCTTT
TRBV28	NA	NA	TRBJ1-6	CASSPSEDSYNSPLHF	TGTGCCAGCAGTCCCTCAGAGGACTCCTATAATTCACCCCTCCACTTT
TRBV13	NA	NA	TRBJ2-2	CASSSRGAVGELFF	TGTGCCAGCAGCTCCCGGGGGGCGGTCGGGGAGCTGTTTTTT
TRBV4-1	TRBD1	NA	TRBJ1-2	CASSTGDGAYGYTF	TGCGCCAGCAGCACAGGGGATGGGGCCTATGGCTACACCTTC
TRBV9	TRBD1	NA	TRBJ1-2	CASSSVIDRAGSYTF	TGTGCCAGCAGCTCGGTGATAGACAGGGCTGGGAGCTACACCTTC
TRBV14	NA	NA	TRBJ2-3	CASSQDRGHRGTDTQYF	TGTGCCAGCAGCCAAGATCGCGGCCACCGGGGCACAGATACGCAGTATTTT
TRBV4-2	TRBD2	NA	TRBJ2-7	CASSRSPSGGSYEQYF	TGTGCCAGCAGCCGGTCCCCTAGCGGGGGCTCCTACGAGCAGTACTTC
TRBV4-2	TRBD1	few	TRBJ1-1	CASSQGTANTEAFF	TGTGCCAGCAGCCAGGGGACAGCGAACACTGAAGCTTTCTTT
TRBV5-4	NA	NA	TRBJ2-3	CASSLDLQGSSTDTQYF	TGTGCCAGCAGCTTGGACCTACAGGGATCTAGCACAGATACGCAGTATTTT
TRBV28	NA	NA	TRBJ1-3	CASSQPGGKNGNTIYF	TGTGCCAGCAGTCAACCGGGGGGTAAGAATGGAAACACCATATATTTT
TRBV2	TRBD2	once	TRBJ2-7	CASSRSGGQYEQYF	TGTGCCAGCAGCCGTAGCGGGGGCCAATACGAGCAGTACTTC
TRBV28	NA	NA	TRBJ1-3	CASSFSGNTIYF	TGTGCCAGCAGTTTTAGCGGAAACACCATATATTTT
TRBV5-4	NA	NA	TRBJ1-2	CASSLVGGEVYGYTF	TGTGCCAGCAGCTTGGTTGGGGGCGAGGTCTATGGCTACACCTTC
TRBV6-5	NA	NA	TRBJ1-2	CASRGIRQRYGYTF	TGTGCCAGCAGAGGAATCCGACAGAGATATGGCTACACCTTC
TRBV6-5	NA	once	TRBJ2-7	CASRPQGTYEQYF	TGTGCCAGCAGGCCTCAGGGAACCTACGAGCAGTACTTC
TRBV9	NA	NA	TRBJ2-1	CASSVVVSGNEQFF	TGTGCCAGCAGCGTAGTCGTTAGCGGCAATGAGCAGTTCTTC
TRBV29-1	NA	NA	TRBJ2-6	CSVTPLTGANVLTF	TGCAGCGTTACTCCCCTGACTGGGGCCAACGTCCTGACTTTC
TRBV28	TRBD2	NA	TRBJ2-1	CASSSPGLAGGSSYNEQFF	TGTGCCAGCAGTTCTCCGGGACTAGCGGGGGGAAGCTCCTACAATGAGCAGTTCTTC
TRBV7-9	NA	NA	TRBJ2-2	CASSLEAGPDGELFF	TGTGCCAGCAGCTTAGAGGCAGGGCCGGACGGGGAGCTGTTTTTT
TRBV19	NA	NA	TRBJ2-3	CASSIFARDTQYF	TGTGCCAGTAGTATTTTCGCCAGGGATACGCAGTATTTT
TRBV5-5	NA	NA	TRBJ1-3	CASSIKAGSGNTIYF	TGTGCCAGCAGCATCAAAGCAGGCTCTGGAAACACCATATATTTT
TRBV2	NA	once	TRBJ1-3	CASSGQAGNTIYF	TGTGCCAGCAGTGGACAGGCTGGAAACACCATATATTTT
TRBV7-9	TRBD1	once	TRBJ2-7	CASSLLTGGIYEQYF	TGTGCCAGCAGCTTGTTAACAGGGGGTATCTACGAGCAGTACTTC
TRBV19	NA	NA	TRBJ2-3	CASSIVSVGGTQYF	TGTGCCAGTAGTATTGTTTCGGTTGGAGGGACGCAGTATTTT
TRBV9	TRBD1	NA	TRBJ2-2	CASSVRGQNTGELFF	TGTGCCAGCAGCGTCAGGGGGCAGAACACCGGGGAGCTGTTTTTT
TRBV11-1	NA	NA	TRBJ2-3	CASSFEGFDTQYF	TGTGCCAGCAGCTTTGAGGGATTCGATACGCAGTATTTT
TRBV13	TRBD1	NA	TRBJ2-7	CASSRQGFPYEQYF	TGTGCCAGCAGCAGACAGGGCTTCCCCTACGAGCAGTACTTC
TRBV9	NA	NA	TRBJ2-5	CASSGGSAGPMETQYF	TGTGCCAGCAGCGGGGGATCAGCGGGCCCGATGGAGACCCAGTACTTC
TRBV5-6	NA	NA	TRBJ1-2	CASSSTEGYGYTF	TGTGCCAGCAGCTCGACGGAGGGCTATGGCTACACCTTC